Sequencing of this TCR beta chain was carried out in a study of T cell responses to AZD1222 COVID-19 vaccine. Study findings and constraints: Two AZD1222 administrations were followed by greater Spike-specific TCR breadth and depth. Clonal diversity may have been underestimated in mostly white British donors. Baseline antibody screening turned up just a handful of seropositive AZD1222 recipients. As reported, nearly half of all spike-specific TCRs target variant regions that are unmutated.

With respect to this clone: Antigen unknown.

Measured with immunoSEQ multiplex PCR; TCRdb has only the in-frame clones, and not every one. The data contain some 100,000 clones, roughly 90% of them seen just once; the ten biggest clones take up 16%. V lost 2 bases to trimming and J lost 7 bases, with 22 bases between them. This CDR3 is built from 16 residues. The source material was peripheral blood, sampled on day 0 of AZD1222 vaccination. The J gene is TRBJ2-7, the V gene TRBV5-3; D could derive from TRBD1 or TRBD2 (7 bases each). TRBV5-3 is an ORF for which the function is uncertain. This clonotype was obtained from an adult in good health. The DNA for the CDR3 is TGTGCCAGAAGCTTCCCCGGGGGGACAGCGTTCGGGGAGCAGTACTTC. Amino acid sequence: CARSFPGGTAFGEQYF.